The 25 T cell receptor beta chains listed next were all sequenced from one sample in a study of a mutant IDH1 vaccine in newly diagnosed glioma. Only in-frame clones appear in the TCRdb table, and some are missing; sequencing was by immunoSEQ multiplex PCR. Among roughly 10,000 clones, 88% were seen once, and the ten largest hold 5.2%. These TCRs' antigens remain unknown. Time point reported: week 23, last vaccination. Every vaccination contained 300 ug of the mutant IDH1 20-mer peptide and was paired with topical imiquimod. The sequencing here drew on PBMCs, taken from a glioma patient whose treatment included an IDH1 peptide vaccine. The receptors shown here come from a woman in her thirties or forties with glioma. Some clones in this sample may be carry-over from other donors' samples.

This chain links TRBV10-3 with TRBJ1-5; TRBD1 is a possible D gene (6 bases). This CDR3 is built from 14 residues. Germline loops: CDR1 ENHRY, CDR2 SYGVKD. Trimming took 2 bases from V and 2 from J, leaving 7 bases between them. Written as DNA, the CDR3 is TGTGCCATCAGTGAGAGGGGGGGCAATCAGCCCCAGCATTTT. Translation gives CAISERGGNQPQHF.

The chain carries TRBV9 and TRBJ2-1, with 10 bases matching TRBD2. CDR3 length: 14 amino acids. Germline values: CDR1 SGDLS, CDR2 YYNGEE. V gave up 4 bases and J gave up 8 bases; unmatched junction bases: 6. CDR3 in DNA: TGTGCCAGCAGCCTCTGGACTAGCGGAGATGAGCAGTTCTTC. Translating it yields CASSLWTSGDEQFF.

The V gene is TRBV27, the J gene TRBJ2-3; D possibly matches TRBD1 or TRBD2 (5 bases each). The length of the CDR3 is 18 residues. CDR1 is MNHEY, CDR2 SMNVEV, per germline (reference sequence). Trimming pared 4 bases from V and 0 bases from J, leaving 20 bases between. CDR3 protein: CASSSHPGPQGSTDTQYF. For the CDR3, the DNA is TGTGCCAGCAGTTCGCACCCGGGACCTCAAGGTAGCACAGATACGCAGTATTTT.

This clone was seen only a few times. V gene TRBV5-1 combines with J gene TRBJ1-2; no definite D call. Germline-derived CDR1 and CDR2 are SGHRS and YFSETQ. Between the trimmed V and J ends, which lost 0 bases and 6 bases, there was a span of 9 bases. The CDR3 spans 13 residues. The CDR3 DNA follows: TGCGCCAGCAGCTTGGGAGGAACGGATGGCTACACCTTC. Its protein is CASSLGGTDGYTF. Full variable domain (remainder filled in from reference TRBV5-1 and TRBJ1-2): KAGVTQTPRYLIKTRGQQVTLSCSPISGHRSVSWYQQTPGQGLQFLFEYFSETQRNKGNFPGRFSGRQFSNSRSEMNVSTLELGDSALYLCASSLGGTDGYTFGSGTRLTVV.

The chain links TRBV6-5 to TRBJ1-2; no firm D call. V lost 5 bases and J lost 2, with 9 bases in between. The CDR3 contains 13 residues. Germline V lookup: CDR1 MNHEY, CDR2 SVGAGI. The CDR3 spells CASSPHRNYGYTF. The CDR3 bases are TGTGCCAGCAGTCCGCACCGGAACTATGGCTACACCTTC.

The chain uses TRBV2 and TRBJ2-5, with unresolved D. This CDR3 region has 13 residues. From germline, CDR1 is SNHLY and CDR2 FYNNEI. Trimming removed 4 bases at V and 5 bases at J, with 11 bases between. CDR3 protein: CASSAALGETQYF. CDR3 coding DNA: TGTGCCAGCAGTGCGGCCCTAGGGGAGACCCAGTACTTC.

J is TRBJ2-1 and V is TRBV5-6, with D tentatively TRBD1 (5 bases). CDR3 length: 13 residues. Germline assignment: CDR1 SGHDT and CDR2 YYEEEE. V was clipped by 0 bases and J by 7 bases, with 8 bases between them. The chain's CDR3 is CASSLVAGNEQFF. Written as DNA, the CDR3 is TGTGCCAGCAGCTTGGTAGCAGGGAATGAGCAGTTCTTC.

The V and J genes are TRBV4-1 and TRBJ1-1; D gene ambiguous. Germline CDR1 and CDR2: MGHRA and YSYEKL. CDR3 length: 14 residues. With 0 bases removed from V and 0 bases from J, the gap between germline ends came to 5 bases. For the CDR3, the DNA is TGCGCCAGCAGCCAAGATAGAGTGAACACTGAAGCTTTCTTT. Its translation: CASSQDRVNTEAFF.

This chain connects TRBV5-4 to TRBJ2-3; possibly TRBD1 or TRBD2 for D (5 bases each). Germline assignment: CDR1 SGHNT and CDR2 YYREEE (reference sequence). CDR3 length: 13 amino acids. V dropped 4 bases and J dropped 5 bases, with 11 bases sitting between them. In nucleotides, the CDR3 is TGTGCCAGCAGCGGACAACTAGTAGATACGCAGTATTTT. It codes for CASSGQLVDTQYF.

The chain links TRBV29-1 to TRBJ2-5, with D tentatively TRBD1 (5 bases). Germline V CDR1 and CDR2: SQVTM, ANQGSEA. The CDR3 extends over 11 amino acids. Deletions cut 5 bases from V and 2 bases from J, with 6 bases between. Here the CDR3 DNA reads TGCAGCGTTCGACAGCAAGAGACCCAGTACTTC. It codes for CSVRQQETQYF.

The chain has TRBV19 and TRBJ1-1; D is ambiguous. V lost 5 bases and J lost 4, with 11 bases in between. The CDR3 runs 13 residues. CDR1 is LNHDA and CDR2 is SQIVND in the germline V gene (reference sequence). The CDR3 here is CASSWSLGTEAFF. The CDR3 DNA follows: TGTGCCAGTAGTTGGTCCTTGGGCACTGAAGCTTTCTTT.

This rearrangement joins TRBV9 to TRBJ2-4, with 8 bases aligning to TRBD1. V dropped 4 bases and J dropped 9; count of bases not matched to a gene: 12. Germline values: CDR1 SGDLS, CDR2 YYNGEE. There are 15 residues in the CDR3. The CDR3, as DNA: TGTGCCAGCAGCACTCCTGACAGGGGATCTGTCATTCAGTACTTC. Encoded protein: CASSTPDRGSVIQYF.

This clone showed up just once. This chain connects TRBV25-1 to TRBJ2-2, with 7 positions matching TRBD1. The J segment lost 0 bases and the V segment lost 5 bases, leaving 6 bases of the junction unmatched. Germline V gene lookup returns CDR1 MGHDK and CDR2 SYGVNS. The CDR3 spans 16 residues. For the CDR3, the DNA is TGTGCCAGCAGTAAGAGAGGGGGCGCGAACACCGGGGAGCTGTTTTTT. Encoded protein: CASSKRGGANTGELFF.

The chain combines TRBV9 with TRBJ1-2; D is uncertain. Germline CDR1 reads SGDLS; CDR2 reads YYNGEE. Trimming left V 3 bases short and J 7 bases short, with 10 bases between. The CDR3 consists of 12 residues. CDR3 protein: CASSEPFIGYTF. The CDR3 DNA is TGTGCCAGCAGCGAGCCTTTTATTGGCTACACCTTC.

The sample holds one count of this clone. This chain joins TRBV11-3 and TRBJ1-2, with TRBD1 as a possible D gene (5 bases). Germline CDR1 and CDR2: SGHNT and YENEEA. With 5 bases removed from V and 14 bases from J, the gap between germline ends came to 21 bases. The CDR3 loop spans 13 amino acids. The CDR3 region has the DNA TGTGCCAGCAGCCCCCGCCCGCGGGACGAAATAACCTTC. Amino acids: CASSPRPRDEITF.

This clone was detected only once. The chain uses TRBV27 and TRBJ2-1, with TRBD2 identical over 7 bases. CDR3 size: 15 residues. J was trimmed by 1 base and V by 5 bases; bases with no gene match: 5. Germline CDR1 MNHEY, CDR2 SMNVEV (reference sequence). Here the CDR3 reads CASSRLADSYNEQFF. The DNA of the CDR3 is TGTGCCAGCAGTCGGCTAGCGGATTCCTACAATGAGCAGTTCTTC.

The rearrangement uses TRBV12-5 and TRBJ1-5; no clear D. The V gene lost 1 base and the J gene lost 6 bases, with 4 bases spanning the gap. Germline V CDR1 and CDR2: LGHNT, FRNRAP. CDR3 size: 12 residues. Here the CDR3 reads CASGLDGQPQHF. The CDR3 nucleotides are TGTGCTAGTGGTTTGGATGGTCAGCCCCAGCATTTT.

The chain couples TRBV10-1 to TRBJ2-1; D gene unclear. From germline, CDR1 is WNHNN and CDR2 SYGVQD (reference sequence). The ends were cut back, 2 bases at V and 5 bases at J, with 13 bases in the middle. The CDR3 length is 15 residues. Here the CDR3 DNA reads TGCGCCAGCAGTGAGCGATTCGCTGTAAACAATGAGCAGTTCTTC. Protein product: CASSERFAVNNEQFF.

The V and J genes are TRBV7-2 and TRBJ2-7; 11 bases map to TRBD2. V was clipped by 7 bases and J by 5 bases; unmatched bases: 13. This CDR3 region has 16 residues. CDR1 is SGHTA, CDR2 FQGNSA, per germline. The CDR3 loop reads CASTLVAGGPGDEQYF. The CDR3 DNA is TGTGCCAGCACCCTCGTAGCGGGAGGGCCGGGGGACGAGCAGTACTTC. Full variable domain (missing parts from reference TRBV7-2 and TRBJ2-7): GAGVSQSPSNKVTEKGKDVELRCDPISGHTALYWYRQSLGQGLEFLIYFQGNSAPDKSGLPSDRFSAERTGGSVSTLTIQRTQQEDSAVYLCASTLVAGGPGDEQYFGPGTRLTVT.

The rearrangement uses TRBV6-1 and TRBJ1-4; D gene uncertain. V was cut by 4 bases and J by 6 bases, with 6 bases left in between. The CDR3 consists of 12 residues. The V gene's germline CDR1 is MNHNS and CDR2 SASEGT. The CDR3: CASSGYDEKLFF. CDR3 coding DNA: TGTGCCAGCAGTGGTTACGATGAAAAACTGTTTTTT.

This sequence joins TRBV7-2 and TRBJ1-1, with D tentatively TRBD1 (5 bases). The CDR3 has 15 residues. V dropped 2 bases and J dropped 0 bases, with 10 bases sitting between them. The germline V gene has CDR1 SGHTA and CDR2 FQGNSA. The CDR3 loop reads CASSLLGRMNTEAFF. The CDR3 nucleotides read TGTGCCAGCAGCTTACTGGGACGGATGAACACTGAAGCTTTCTTT.

The chain couples TRBV5-1 to TRBJ1-1; D perhaps matches TRBD1 (6 bases). The CDR3 totals 15 residues. Between the trimmed V and J ends, which lost 6 bases and 2 bases, there was a span of 17 bases. Per the germline V gene, CDR1 is SGHRS and CDR2 is YFSETQ. CDR3 coding DNA: TGCGCCAGCAACCTCTGGGGCAGGGGTAACACTGAAGCTTTCTTT. The encoded protein is CASNLWGRGNTEAFF. The full variable domain, completed using reference TRBV5-1 and TRBJ1-1, is KAGVTQTPRYLIKTRGQQVTLSCSPISGHRSVSWYQQTPGQGLQFLFEYFSETQRNKGNFPGRFSGRQFSNSRSEMNVSTLELGDSALYLCASNLWGRGNTEAFFGQGTRLTVV.

The chain couples TRBV6-1 to TRBJ1-1; D not certain. The CDR3 totals 13 residues. CDR1 and CDR2 from the germline V gene are MNHNS and SASEGT. V dropped 7 bases and J dropped 5 bases, with 14 bases sitting between them. For the CDR3, the DNA is TGTGCCAGCACGACCTCAGGAGGGACTGAAGCTTTCTTT. Translated, it gives CASTTSGGTEAFF.

The chain carries TRBV28 and TRBJ1-2; D is perhaps TRBD1 (6 bases). CDR3 size: 12 residues. Trimming shortened V by 7 bases and J by 4 bases, and 10 bases separated the two germline ends. Germline V gene data show CDR1 as MDHEN and CDR2 as SYDVKM. As DNA, the CDR3 is TGTGCCAGCAAAACAGGGTCCTATGGCTACACCTTC. Protein product: CASKTGSYGYTF.

As for this clone: The identical CDR3 is also encoded by other nucleotide sequences in the sample. The V gene is TRBV10-3, the J gene TRBJ1-1; D is unclear. The CDR3 covers 13 residues. Germline CDR1 and CDR2: ENHRY and SYGVKD. Trimming took 10 bases from V and 5 from J, leaving 17 bases between them. The CDR3 nucleotides read TGTGCCAGCTCCTCGGGAGGGAAGACTGAAGCTTTCTTT. This gives the protein CASSSGGKTEAFF.